This TCR beta chain came from a study of blood T cell repertoires in COVID-19. On the study more broadly: Samples taken during acute and convalescent COVID-19 were collected in the United States, Italy and Spain. T cells, B-cell-depleted T cells, or PBMCs supplied cDNA or gDNA.

This CDR3 is built from 17 residues. Trimming stripped 0 bases from V and 3 bases from J, with 15 bases between. Per germline, CDR1 SGHRS and CDR2 YFSETQ. Per the authors' pipeline: Using reference gene primer amplification, nucleated cell counts were estimated. Sequencing was performed with immunoSEQ multiplex PCR; in TCRdb, only in-frame clones are kept and a portion is missing. The DNA was the basis for D and trimming; V, J and clone size are from that table. The data show some 130,000 clones, roughly 71% seen once. Specimen: peripheral blood. This TCR came from a man of 80 years or more with acute or convalescent COVID-19. The V and J genes are TRBV5-1 and TRBJ1-4; a possible D gene is TRBD1 (6 bases). The CDR3 protein is CASSLVSGARSNEKLFF. Written as DNA, the CDR3 is TGCGCCAGCAGCTTGGTGTCAGGGGCGCGATCTAATGAAAAACTGTTTTTT.